This T cell receptor beta chain was sequenced in a study of cytomegalovirus exposure and HLA in healthy donors. Overall study findings and caveats: Being productive about 87% or about 30% of the time was typical of most TCR beta V segments in an earlier analysis.

About this clone: What it binds is unknown.

Both 60 Vbeta primers and 13 Jbeta primers went into the PCR. Generated by immunoSEQ multiplex PCR, the TCRdb table keeps only in-frame clones and is missing some. This sample has approximately 140,000 clones, with roughly 88% found just once. The V end was cut by 3 bases, the J end by 2 bases, with 10 bases between. The germline V gene encodes CDR1 MDHEN and CDR2 SYDVKM. The CDR3 sequence is 14 residues long. This chain links TRBV28 with TRBJ1-1; TRBD1 is a possible D gene (6 bases). The source of this sequence is a man aged 50 to 60 in good health and CMV-seronegative. Sequencing was done on a sample of PBMCs. The CDR3, as DNA: TGTGCCAGCAGTTTCAACAGGGAAAACACTGAAGCTTTCTTT. This codes for CASSFNRENTEAFF.